Sequencing of this T cell receptor beta chain was carried out in a study of shared clonotypes between healthy human individuals. Of note for this clone: The antigen is undetermined.

Germline CDR1 LNHDA, CDR2 SQIVND (reference sequence). This CDR3 region has 15 residues. V was clipped by 7 bases and J by 2 bases; unmatched bases: 8. Deep-level assay runs were performed. Sorted-subset replicate PCRs used around 200 ng of genomic DNA. This amount corresponded to 30,000 to 35,000 T cell genomes. The table came from immunoSEQ multiplex PCR; TCRdb's copy has only in-frame clones and leaves some out. Of approximately 500,000 clones in the sample, almost 97% are singletons; the top ten hold about 0.064%. Study findings and constraints: Having only a few donors restricted how much genetic and exposure-history diversity was captured.

The chain carries TRBV19 and TRBJ2-7; 10 nucleotides line up with TRBD1. Specimen: naive CD4+ T cells sorted from blood. Subset reported: CD45RA+ positively selected. The receptor's source is a woman in her twenties or thirties in good health. The CDR3 region is CASTLGGQGAYEQYF. For the CDR3, the DNA is TGTGCCAGTACCCTAGGTGGACAGGGGGCCTACGAGCAGTACTTC.